This T cell receptor (beta chain) appears in the sequencing data of a study of cytomegalovirus exposure and HLA in healthy donors. Study details: Across around 400 genotyped donors, 65% to 90% landed in the Caucasian-associated ancestry cluster.

The study ran its PCR with 60 Vbeta and 13 Jbeta primers. Generated by immunoSEQ multiplex PCR, the TCRdb table keeps only in-frame clones and is missing some. Counted here are tens of thousands of clones, about 73% occurring once; the ten biggest clones make up about 3.2%. J gave up 9 bases and V 1 base, and 7 bases lay outside the gene matches. In germline, CDR1 is SNHLY, CDR2 FYNNEI. CDR3 size: 15 residues. For this clone: Its antigen remains unidentified.

Overall study findings and caveats: Looking again later, the authors saw that most CMV-associated TCR beta chains seemed HLA-restricted.

What was sequenced was PBMCs. The chain employs TRBV2 and TRBJ1-4, with 8 bases matching TRBD1. The TCR comes from a woman aged 30 to 39 in good health and CMV-seronegative. The CDR3 region has the DNA TGTGCCAGCAGTGAAGGGGGACAGGTCTTTAAAAAACTGTTTTTT. Amino acids: CASSEGGQVFKKLFF.